One and the same sample provided the 3 T cell receptor beta chains below, sequenced in a study of shared T cell receptors in the human thymus. Only in-frame clones appear in the TCRdb table, and some are missing; sequencing was by immunoSEQ multiplex PCR. The sample has tens of thousands of clones, more than 90% seen once; the top ten hold 0.033%. Sequencing was done on a sample of thymocytes. The source is a human donor.

This clone was seen a handful of times. The chain employs TRBV14 and TRBJ1-1; D is unresolved. The CDR3 spans 14 residues. V shed 1 base and J shed 0 bases, with 6 bases lying between them. The germline gives CDR1 SGHDN, CDR2 FVKESK. CDR3 coding DNA: TGTGCCAGCAGCCAAGGGCACTTGAACACTGAAGCTTTCTTT. Its translation is CASSQGHLNTEAFF.

The chain recombines TRBV6-1 with TRBJ1-2, with TRBD1 matching over 7 bases. J was trimmed by 5 bases and V by 2 bases; bases with no gene match: 8. The germline V gene encodes CDR1 MNHNS and CDR2 SASEGT. The CDR3 is 15 amino acids. CDR3 loop: CASSEIGGQMYGYTF. Written as DNA, the CDR3 is TGTGCCAGCAGTGAAATTGGGGGACAGATGTATGGCTACACCTTC.

This CDR3 is CSAKASGYTF. CDR3 sequence (DNA): TGCAGTGCCAAGGCCTCTGGCTACACCTTC. The chain combines TRBV20-1 with TRBJ1-2; D not resolved. This CDR3 has 10 amino acids. Germline assignment: CDR1 DFQATT and CDR2 SNEGSKA (reference sequence). Trimming pared 6 bases from V and 7 bases from J, leaving 9 bases between.